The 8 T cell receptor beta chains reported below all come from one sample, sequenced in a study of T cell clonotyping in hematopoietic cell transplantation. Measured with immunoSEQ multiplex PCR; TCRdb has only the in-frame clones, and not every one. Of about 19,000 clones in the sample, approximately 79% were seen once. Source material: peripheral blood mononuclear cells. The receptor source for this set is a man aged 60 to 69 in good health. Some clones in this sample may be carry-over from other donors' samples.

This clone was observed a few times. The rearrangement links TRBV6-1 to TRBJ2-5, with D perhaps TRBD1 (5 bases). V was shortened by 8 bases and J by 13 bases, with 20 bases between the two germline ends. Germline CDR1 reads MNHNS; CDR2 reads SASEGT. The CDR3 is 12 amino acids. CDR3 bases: TGTGCCAGCGCCCGGACCGACAGCTTCTGGTACTTC. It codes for CASARTDSFWYF.

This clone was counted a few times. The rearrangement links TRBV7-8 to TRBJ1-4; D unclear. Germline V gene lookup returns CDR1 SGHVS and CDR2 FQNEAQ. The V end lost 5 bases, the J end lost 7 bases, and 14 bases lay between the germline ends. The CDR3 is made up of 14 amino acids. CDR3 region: CASSPMELFEKLFF. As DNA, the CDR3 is TGTGCCAGCAGCCCCATGGAACTTTTTGAAAAACTGTTTTTT.

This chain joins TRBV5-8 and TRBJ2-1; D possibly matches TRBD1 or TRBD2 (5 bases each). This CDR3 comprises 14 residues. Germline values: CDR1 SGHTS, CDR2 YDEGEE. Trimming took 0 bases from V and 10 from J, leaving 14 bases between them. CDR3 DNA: TGTGCCAGCAGCTTGGTAGTTACGGGGCGGGAGCAGTTCTTC. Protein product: CASSLVVTGREQFF.

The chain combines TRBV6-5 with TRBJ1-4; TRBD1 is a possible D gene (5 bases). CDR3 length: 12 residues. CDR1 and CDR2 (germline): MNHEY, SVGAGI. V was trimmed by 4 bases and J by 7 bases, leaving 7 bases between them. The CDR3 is CASSWRGEKLFF. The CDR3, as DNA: TGTGCCAGCAGTTGGAGGGGTGAAAAACTGTTTTTT.

CDR3 sequence (DNA): TGTGCCAGCAGCCCCGAGGTGGGGGCAAGTTATTACGAGCAGTACTTC. Its translation is CASSPEVGASYYEQYF. The genes are TRBV5-6 and TRBJ2-7, with a possible D match to TRBD1 (6 bases). CDR1 and CDR2 (germline): SGHDT, YYEEEE. The CDR3 runs 16 residues. V lost 4 bases and J lost 4, with 21 bases in between.

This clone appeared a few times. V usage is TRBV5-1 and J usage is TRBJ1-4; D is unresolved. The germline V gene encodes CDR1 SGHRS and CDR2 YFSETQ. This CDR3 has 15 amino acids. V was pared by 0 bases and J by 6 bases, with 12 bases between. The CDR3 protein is CASSLDGGSHEKLFF. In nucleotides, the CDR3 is TGCGCCAGCAGCTTGGACGGAGGAAGTCATGAAAAACTGTTTTTT. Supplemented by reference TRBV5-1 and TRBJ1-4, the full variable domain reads KAGVTQTPRYLIKTRGQQVTLSCSPISGHRSVSWYQQTPGQGLQFLFEYFSETQRNKGNFPGRFSGRQFSNSRSEMNVSTLELGDSALYLCASSLDGGSHEKLFFGSGTQLSVL.

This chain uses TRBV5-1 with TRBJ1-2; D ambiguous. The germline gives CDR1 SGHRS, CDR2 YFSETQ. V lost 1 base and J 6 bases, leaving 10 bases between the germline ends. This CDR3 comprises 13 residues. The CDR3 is CASSLSREDGYTF. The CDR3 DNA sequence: TGCGCCAGCAGCTTGAGTAGGGAGGATGGCTACACCTTC.

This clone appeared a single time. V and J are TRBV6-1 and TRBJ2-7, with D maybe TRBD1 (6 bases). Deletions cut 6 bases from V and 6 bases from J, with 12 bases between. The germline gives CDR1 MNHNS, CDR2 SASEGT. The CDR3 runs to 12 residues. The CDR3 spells CASSRDTSEQYF. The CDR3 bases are TGTGCCAGCAGCCGGGACACATCCGAGCAGTACTTC.